Detailed here is one TCR beta chain. The antigen it binds to is not known. Within one base of it there is no much larger clone, and no base qualities were kept. The immunoSEQ Assay, a bias-controlled multiplex PCR, was used to amplify TCRbeta CDR3 regions from genomic DNA. Concerning the study's data processing: Nucleated cell counts per sample were estimated from amplification of reference gene primers within the assay. To quantify the absolute abundance of each unique TCRbeta CDR3 rearrangement, sequence reads were collapsed and filtered. For each sample, productive Simpson clonality was calculated as the square root of Simpson's diversity index over productive rearrangements. Sourced from immuneACCESS, this table was stored by TCRdb with only in-frame sequences that have V and J called. A share of the clones is absent; for the studies checked, an unresolved V gene accounts for under half, and the remainder has no known explanation. V and J calls and clone size are copied from that table; D and trimming were computed from the DNA. The sample includes 130,000 to 150,000 clones, with under 90% observed a single time. The ten largest clones take up just under 9% of the sample.

These data are taken from a study of blood T cell repertoires in COVID-19 (dated by TCRdb to 2019 to 2021). With respect to the entire study: Collaborator samples came from the United States, Italy and Spain and covered acute and convalescent phases of COVID-19. The material from the prospective study consisted of cDNA or gDNA derived from T cells, B-cell-depleted T cells, or PBMCs. Subjects who had been exposed to COVID-19, were actively infected with it, or had recovered from it provided the deeply sampled blood TCRbeta repertoires that made up the dataset. The repertoires were made available in a free public database intended to serve as a resource for research on the immune response to SARS-CoV-2. Samples were obtained from the ongoing ImmuneRACE study (first 160 participants) and from about 1,300 subjects provided by 6 global collaborators. The sample metadata nearly always contained a de-identified subject ID, COVID-19 status, age in years and sex. Where available, HLA class I and class II types were obtained from metadata supplied by the sample provider rather than from assay-based typing.

Each collaborating institution followed its own protocols to collect whole blood in K2EDTA tubes. For TCRbeta analysis, collaborator samples were shipped as frozen whole blood, as isolated PBMCs, or as DNA extracted from either sample type. At the junction V is shortened by 3 bases and J by 0 bases, with 12 bases in between. The germline V gene (reference sequence) sets CDR1 to LNHDA and CDR2 to SQIVND. CDR3 length: 16 amino acids, cysteine to phenylalanine. The retained sequence is limited to the CDR3, 48 bases, with the frame set at the first base. General conclusions and limits of the study: Clinical and demographic metadata were provided uncurated, with the amount varying by source and participant.

The chain employs TRBV19 and TRBJ1-5; no D gene is confidently identified. The sample consisted of peripheral blood. This receptor was taken from a woman over 75 in a cohort sampled during active or convalescent COVID-19. The CDR3 region has the sequence CASSISGTISNQPQHF. The sequenced DNA is TGTGCCAGTAGTATCTCGGGTACTATTAGCAATCAGCCCCAGCATTTT.